Below, one T cell receptor (beta chain) is given with its context. Each PCR had synthetic TCR analog templates added to it as a spike-in. Assay: immunoSEQ multiplex PCR; the TCRdb copy retains only in-frame clones and omits some. The sample has about 2,500 clones, around 37% seen once. This sample stems from a study of PD-L1 blockade in urothelial cancer. Turning to the study itself: Patients took up atezolizumab in 2014 at 1,200 mg intravenously every 3 weeks. Tumor samples gave a median of around 1,400 T cells each.

Patients' cancers were locally advanced or metastatic urothelial carcinomas. V lost 3 bases and J 7 bases, leaving 9 bases between the germline ends. CDR1 and CDR2 (germline): MGHDK, SYGVNS. CDR3 length: 12 residues. The source of this sequence is a man between 60 and 75 years old with urothelial cancer. The rearrangement links TRBV25-1 to TRBJ1-2; D not certain. Sequencing was performed on tumor tissue, taken before atezolizumab (anti-PD-L1) treatment. Here the CDR3 reads CASSETFGGYTF. DNA of the CDR3: TGTGCCAGCAGTGAGACCTTTGGTGGCTACACCTTC.